The clone carrying this TCR beta chain occurred a few times. The V and J ends lost 5 bases and 5 bases respectively, with 15 bases between them. The V gene's germline CDR1 is MDHEN and CDR2 SYDVKM. The CDR3 is made up of 15 amino acids. Using its own MiXCR run on the reads, TCRdb lists one record per CDR3 protein. The sample has over 250,000 distinct CDR3 sequences, roughly 25% seen once. This entry belongs to a study of T cell repertoires in cytomegalovirus infection. The chain combines TRBV28 with TRBJ1-4; D is unclear. The sequencing sample was made of PBMCs. This clonotype originated in a human donor in good health (CMV status not recorded). Some clones in this sample may be carry-over from other donors' samples. CDR3: CASSPPLSSNEKLFF. The CDR3 region has the DNA TGTGCCAGCAGTCCACCACTGAGCTCGAATGAAAAACTGTTTTTT.